Below, 23 T cell receptor beta chains from the same sample are listed, as sequenced in a study of shared clonotypes between healthy human individuals. As defined, naive CD8 cells were CD45RO-negative and positively selected for CCR7, with terminally differentiated effector memory CD45RA+ cells excluded. The table came from immunoSEQ multiplex PCR; TCRdb's copy has only in-frame clones and leaves some out. The sample yields hundreds of thousands of clones, 92% seen once. Sequenced material: naive CD8+ T cells sorted from blood. Every receptor here comes from a man aged 30 to 45 in good health.

This clone was recorded once. The chain recombines TRBV12-5 with TRBJ1-1; D is possibly TRBD1 (5 bases). Between the trimmed V and J ends, which lost 3 bases and 4 bases, there was a span of 9 bases. There are 13 residues in the CDR3. Looked up from germline, CDR1 is LGHNT and CDR2 is FRNRAP. CDR3 sequence: CASGFPGSTEAFF. CDR3 DNA: TGTGCTAGTGGTTTCCCAGGGAGCACTGAAGCTTTCTTT.

The chain employs TRBV19 and TRBJ2-1; D may match TRBD1 or TRBD2 (5 bases each). Trimming removed 6 bases from V and 7 bases from J, with 25 bases in between. The CDR3 spans 17 residues. Germline-derived CDR1 and CDR2 are LNHDA and SQIVND (reference sequence). In DNA, the CDR3 is TGTGCCAGTAGCCCCGTAGCGCTCCCGGGACCAACTAATGAGCAGTTCTTC. Protein sequence: CASSPVALPGPTNEQFF.

V is TRBV6-5 and J is TRBJ1-1; the D is unclear. CDR1 is MNHEY and CDR2 is SVGAGI in the germline V gene. V was cut by 1 base and J by 5 bases, with 8 bases left in between. This CDR3 has 13 amino acids. Here the CDR3 DNA reads TGTGCCAGCAGTTACTTGGATGCGACTGAAGCTTTCTTT. Its translation is CASSYLDATEAFF.

This chain joins TRBV6-1 and TRBJ2-2; TRBD2 might be the D (5 bases). Germline values: CDR1 MNHNS, CDR2 SASEGT. This CDR3 has 14 residues. The V end was cut by 3 bases, the J end by 3 bases, with 8 bases between. Written as DNA, the CDR3 is TGTGCCAGCAGTGAGCGGGTTGACACCGGGGAGCTGTTTTTT. Its protein product is CASSERVDTGELFF.

The chain has TRBV6-5 and TRBJ2-7; D is possibly TRBD1 (6 bases). Looked up from germline, CDR1 is MNHEY and CDR2 is SVGAGI. Deletions cut 5 bases from V and 3 bases from J, with 17 bases between. The CDR3 runs 15 residues. CDR3 in DNA: TGTGCCAGCAGTATACAGGGTTCAATAGTCTACGAGCAGTACTTC. Its translation: CASSIQGSIVYEQYF.

This clone was detected once. This chain links TRBV19 with TRBJ2-5; D tentatively fits TRBD1 or TRBD2 (5 bases each). The CDR3 sequence is 16 residues long. Germline assignment: CDR1 LNHDA and CDR2 SQIVND (reference sequence). V was shortened by 5 bases and J by 3 bases, with 19 bases between the two germline ends. The CDR3 DNA sequence: TGTGCCAGTAGTGCAACGGGACGGTCTATGAAAGAGACCCAGTACTTC. It encodes CASSATGRSMKETQYF. The whole variable domain, remainder taken from reference TRBV19 and TRBJ2-5, is DGGITQSPKYLFRKEGQNVTLSCEQNLNHDAMYWYRQDPGQGLRLIYYSQIVNDFQKGDIAEGYSVSREKKESFPLTVTSAQKNPTAFYLCASSATGRSMKETQYFGPGTRLLVL.

The chain has TRBV29-1 and TRBJ2-3; 10 bases line up with TRBD2. In germline, CDR1 is SQVTM, CDR2 ANQGSEA. V lost 5 bases to trimming and J lost 5 bases; unmatched junction nucleotides: 7. The CDR3 contains 14 residues. The CDR3 coding sequence is TGCAGCGTTCAACTAGCGGGAAAAGGAGATACGCAGTATTTT. This codes for CSVQLAGKGDTQYF.

The genes are TRBV11-2 and TRBJ2-3; D gene uncertain. The CDR3 length is 17 residues. Germline CDR1 reads SGHAT; CDR2 reads FQNNGV. V was cut by 5 bases and J by 5 bases, with 23 bases left in between. The CDR3 DNA is TGTGCCAGCAGCCCGATCTTCGACACCGCGCCGATAGATACGCAGTATTTT. It yields the protein CASSPIFDTAPIDTQYF.

This clone has more than one count but fewer than ten. The gene calls are TRBV5-4 and TRBJ2-7, with D tentatively TRBD2 (5 bases). Trimming pared 0 bases from V and 5 bases from J, leaving 12 bases between. Germline CDR1 and CDR2: SGHNT and YYREEE (reference sequence). The CDR3 has 14 amino acids. CDR3 DNA sequence: TGTGCCAGCAGCTTGGAAATCGGGATTCACGAGCAGTACTTC. Its protein is CASSLEIGIHEQYF.

This chain links TRBV6-5 with TRBJ1-3, with a possible D match to TRBD1 (6 bases). CDR3 size: 15 residues. Germline V CDR1 and CDR2: MNHEY, SVGAGI. The germline V and J ends were trimmed by 0 bases and 2 bases, with 8 bases remaining between them. The CDR3 sequence is CASSYSGATGNTIYF. The CDR3 bases are TGTGCCAGCAGTTACTCGGGGGCTACTGGAAACACCATATATTTT.

The chain joins TRBV28 to TRBJ2-7; 11 bases are shared with TRBD1. CDR1 MDHEN and CDR2 SYDVKM come from the germline V gene. J was trimmed by 4 bases and V by 4 bases; bases with no gene match: 6. The CDR3 is 15 amino acids. The CDR3 region is CASSSPRDRGYEQYF. CDR3 DNA sequence: TGTGCCAGCAGTTCCCCCCGGGACAGGGGGTACGAGCAGTACTTC.

The V call is TRBV4-3, the J call TRBJ2-7; 10 bases match TRBD1. The V segment lost 0 bases and the J segment 3 bases; nucleotides outside the gene matches: 2. In germline, CDR1 is LGHNA, CDR2 YSLEER. This CDR3 has 15 amino acids. CDR3 sequence: CASSQEGQGSYEQYF. The CDR3 DNA reads as TGCGCCAGCAGCCAAGAGGGACAGGGGAGCTACGAGCAGTACTTC.

The rearrangement joins TRBV19 to TRBJ2-1; maybe TRBD1 (6 bases). The V and J ends lost 11 bases and 4 bases respectively, with 9 bases between them. The V gene's germline CDR1 is LNHDA and CDR2 SQIVND (reference sequence). This CDR3 is 11 amino acids long. In DNA, the CDR3 is TGTGCCTGCGGACAGTACAATGAGCAGTTCTTC. Translated, it gives CACGQYNEQFF.

This chain uses TRBV27 with TRBJ2-1; D is ambiguous. The CDR3 is 16 residues long. Trimming cost V 3 bases and J 8 bases, with 20 bases left between them. Germline-derived CDR1 and CDR2 are MNHEY and SMNVEV (reference sequence). The CDR3 here is CASSLKGLILWDEQFF. Written as DNA, the CDR3 is TGTGCCAGCAGTTTGAAAGGGCTTATATTGTGGGATGAGCAGTTCTTC.

CDR3 DNA sequence: TGTGCCAGTAGTGGCGGAAGCTCCTACAATGAGCAGTTCTTC. Its protein is CASSGGSSYNEQFF. This chain connects TRBV19 to TRBJ2-1; D is undetermined. CDR3 length equals 14 residues. Germline V lookup: CDR1 LNHDA, CDR2 SQIVND (reference sequence). V lost 5 bases and J lost 0, with 8 bases in between.

This sequence joins TRBV7-8 and TRBJ2-1; D is perhaps TRBD2 (6 bases). Trimming took off 0 bases at V and 6 bases at J, with 9 bases between the two ends. This CDR3 region has 14 residues. Germline CDR1 and CDR2: SGHVS and FQNEAQ. The CDR3 sequence: CASSLAGGSNEQFF. The CDR3 DNA reads as TGTGCCAGCAGCTTAGCGGGAGGTTCCAATGAGCAGTTCTTC.

The V and J genes are TRBV7-9 and TRBJ2-1; D is ambiguous. The CDR3 runs to 12 residues. V lost 5 bases to trimming and J lost 4 bases, with 6 bases between them. Germline-derived CDR1 and CDR2 are SEHNR and FQNEAQ (reference sequence). CDR3 DNA sequence: TGTGCCAGCAGCCGAAGGTACAATGAGCAGTTCTTC. It specifies CASSRRYNEQFF.

The sample holds one count of this clone. This chain uses TRBV7-6 with TRBJ1-2; D gene ambiguous. Trimming took 5 bases from V and 7 from J, leaving 17 bases between them. CDR3 size: 14 residues. Germline CDR1 reads SGHVS; CDR2 reads FNYEAQ. CDR3 protein: CASSPRVESGGYTF. DNA of the CDR3: TGTGCCAGCAGCCCGCGGGTTGAGTCGGGTGGCTACACCTTC.

The chain links TRBV10-3 to TRBJ2-1, with 13 bases lining up with TRBD2. From germline, CDR1 is ENHRY and CDR2 SYGVKD. There are 16 residues in the CDR3. With 4 bases clipped from V and 12 bases from J, the junction kept 12 bases outside the gene matches. CDR3 sequence reads: CAISGAPGTSGIWQFF. The CDR3 nucleotides read TGTGCCATCAGTGGGGCCCCCGGGACTAGCGGGATTTGGCAGTTCTTC.

This clone appeared once. CDR3 in DNA: TGTGCCATCAGTGAGTCGGGGTTCTACTCTGGAAACACCATATATTTT. Translation: CAISESGFYSGNTIYF. The genes are TRBV10-3 and TRBJ1-3; no clear D gene. Germline V gene sequence: CDR1 ENHRY, CDR2 SYGVKD. The length of the CDR3 is 16 residues. Trimming left V 0 bases short and J 0 bases short, with 9 bases between.

The chain carries TRBV29-1 and TRBJ2-1; 9 bases map to TRBD2. The CDR3 runs to 14 residues. V lost 3 bases and J lost 5; bases outside the gene matches: 5. Germline V gives CDR1 SQVTM, CDR2 ANQGSEA. The CDR3 coding sequence is TGCAGCGTTGACCTGTGGACTAGCGACAATGAGCAGTTCTTC. It translates to CSVDLWTSDNEQFF.

Only a few counts were recorded for this clone. This chain joins TRBV28 and TRBJ2-5; D assignment may be TRBD1 or TRBD2 (5 bases each). V shed 7 bases and J shed 2 bases, with 17 bases lying between them. In germline, CDR1 is MDHEN, CDR2 SYDVKM. The CDR3 contains 15 residues. The DNA of the CDR3 is TGTGCCAGCACAGGGTGGGAGAAAGGTCAAGAGACCCAGTACTTC. Translating it yields CASTGWEKGQETQYF.

In its sample, this clone was seen once. The chain combines TRBV28 with TRBJ1-2; D not certain. Between the trimmed V and J ends, which lost 2 bases and 6 bases, there was a span of 13 bases. CDR3 length equals 14 residues. Germline CDR1 is MDHEN and CDR2 is SYDVKM. The CDR3 nucleotides read TGTGCCAGCAGTTTACCTCCGGGGATCGATGGCTACACCTTC. As protein: CASSLPPGIDGYTF.